This TCR beta chain was recovered during a study of blood T cell repertoires in COVID-19. Study-wide background: Acute-phase and convalescent COVID-19 samples originated in the United States, Italy and Spain. The analysed material was cDNA or gDNA that came from T cells, B-cell-depleted T cells, or PBMCs.

This CDR3 has 11 residues. V was cut by 7 bases and J by 0 bases, with 4 bases left in between. The germline V gene has CDR1 SNHLY and CDR2 FYNNEI. Original methodology: Amplification from reference gene primers served as the basis for estimated nucleated cell counts. Data came from immunoSEQ multiplex PCR; TCRdb stores just in-frame clones and leaves some out. V and J calls and clone size are as listed in that table; D and trimming were resolved from the DNA. The table records about 400,000 clones, around 89% of them present only once. The source is a young woman with acute or convalescent COVID-19. Specimen: peripheral blood. This chain connects TRBV2 to TRBJ2-7; D call uncertain. The CDR3 sequence: CASTPSYEQYF. The CDR3 DNA reads TGTGCCAGCACTCCCTCCTACGAGCAGTACTTC.